This T cell receptor beta chain was retrieved from a study of post-analysis software for immune sequencing data. Findings and caveats of the study: Four or five TRBV segments occurring more often in patients than controls included TRBV5-6, TRBV5-1 and TRBV20-1.

Unique molecular identifiers featured in each of the TCR beta cDNA libraries. TCRdb reprocessed the PCR reads with MiXCR, giving one entry per CDR3 protein. The sample consists of hundreds of thousands of distinct CDR3 sequences, roughly 27% of them appearing once. Remarks on this clonotype: Antigen specificity is unknown.

V shed 7 bases and J shed 3 bases, with 6 bases lying between them. The CDR3 length is 11 residues. Germline V gene data show CDR1 as MDHEN and CDR2 as SYDVKM. The TCR was taken from a girl aged 10 to 17 with multiple sclerosis. The rearrangement uses TRBV28 and TRBJ2-5; no definite D call. The sample comprised blood. CDR3 region: CASNTEETQYF. The CDR3 DNA is TGTGCCAGCAATACAGAAGAGACCCAGTACTTC.